The T cell receptor (beta chain) described here comes from a study of OX40 agonist ivuxolimab in advanced cancers. About the full investigation: Ivuxolimab was an agonistic, fully human IgG2 monoclonal antibody directed against OX40 (CD134), a costimulatory receptor. Intravenous ivuxolimab was administered to patients every 2 weeks at six dose levels: 0.01, 0.1, 0.3, 1.5, 3 and 10 mg/kg. Among the approximately 50 dose-escalation patients, around 19 had hepatocellular carcinoma, approximately 15 melanoma, 9 renal cell carcinoma and 9 head and neck cancer. The dose-escalation cohort was roughly 83% male with a mean age of roughly 60 years, ranging from about 23 to 85. Patients were allowed to have had prior anti-PD-1, anti-PD-L1 or anti-CTLA-4 therapy, and 30% to 40% of the dose-escalation patients had previously received checkpoint inhibitors. Partial responses occurred in three dose-escalation patients: two with cutaneous melanoma and one with hepatocellular carcinoma. Peripheral TCRbeta sequencing was intended to test whether TCR sequence diversity was altered and clonal T-cell expansion was caused by ivuxolimab. The monotherapy dose-escalation portion (N ≈ 55 patients) of the phase I ivuxolimab trial is reported in the paper. What the work shows at the level of the full study, not this receptor alone: In the 0.1-3.0 mg/kg groups, partial responders had among the lowest normalized peripheral clonal expansion, particularly in CD8+ T cells. Low levels of normalized T-cell clonal expansion were also shown by some nonresponding patients. After ivuxolimab, CD8+ T cells had more expanded clones than CD4+ T cells on average. At doses of 0.1 to 3.0 mg/kg, clonal expansion of both CD4+ and CD8+ blood T cells was observed from baseline to week 6. The antigen specificity of the clonally expanded peripheral T cells was not determined.

A word on this clone: It lacks a known antigen. Base qualities are not recorded, but no much larger clone differs from it by a single base.

A distance of 7 bases separates the germline ends of V and J, which lose 3 bases and 2 bases respectively. The germline V gene (reference sequence) gives CDR1 as MNHEY and CDR2 as SMNVEV. The CDR3 starts with the cysteine, ends with the phenylalanine, and has 14 residues. Only the CDR3 part of the read is kept: 42 bases, read in frame from the first base. For sequencing of the TCRbeta CDR3 region, genomic DNA was extracted from the sorted cells. TCRbeta CDR3 regions were sequenced using the immunoSEQ Assay. Entries here come from immuneACCESS through TCRdb and include only in-frame sequences with V and J called. Some clones fail to appear in such tables; in the studies checked, an unresolved V gene covers under half of the shortfall, and the cause of the remainder is unknown. Here the sample has tens of thousands of clones; approximately 89% occur a single time. Approximately 27% of the sample is held by the ten biggest clonotypes.

Patients with a history of autoimmune disease or receiving systemic immunosuppression were excluded from the trial. Peripheral blood for TCR sequencing was collected from all dose cohorts at baseline, on cycle 4 day 1, and on cycle 7 day 1. Samples were obtained from an open-label, multicenter, first-in-human phase I dose-escalation trial of ivuxolimab. Adults with locally advanced or metastatic melanoma, renal cell carcinoma, hepatocellular carcinoma or head and neck squamous cell carcinoma were enrolled in the trial. CD4+ and CD8+ T cells were sorted separately from peripheral blood before TCR sequencing.

The receptor comes from an adult with an advanced solid tumor such as melanoma, head and neck, liver or kidney cancer. The sequence is built from TRBV27 and TRBJ2-2; D gene: possibly TRBD2, on 5 matching bases. Material: CD4+ or CD8+ T cells sorted from blood, obtained in a trial of the OX40 agonist ivuxolimab. The nucleotide sequence is TGTGCCAGCAGTTTTGGAGGAAACACCGGGGAGCTGTTTTTT. This codes for CASSFGGNTGELFF.